One and the same sample provided the 25 T cell receptor beta chains below, sequenced in a study of blood T cell repertoires in COVID-19. Sequencing was performed with immunoSEQ multiplex PCR; in TCRdb, only in-frame clones are kept and a portion is missing. The profile covers 88,000 or so clones, with around 88% appearing a single time and approximately 7.2% taken by the ten largest. What was sequenced was peripheral blood. These receptors were collected from a man aged 55-75 years with acute or convalescent COVID-19.

The rearrangement links TRBV21-1 to TRBJ2-2; TRBD2, the table's D call, lacks a check against the DNA. TRBV21-1 is reported as a pseudogene. The CDR3 length is 17 residues. CDR3 amino acids: CASRRVPTNLNTGELFF. CDR3 in DNA: TGTGCCAGCCGGAGGGTGCCAACCAATTTAAACACCGGGGAGCTGTTTTTT.

The chain recombines TRBV24-1 with TRBJ2-1; TRBD2 aligns across 9 bases. The CDR3 has 17 residues. Germline trimming cut 3 bases from V and 7 bases from J; bases unmatched to any gene: 12. CDR1 is KGHDR, CDR2 SFDVKD, per germline. The CDR3 region has the DNA TGTGCCACCAGTGATCCTTTAGCGGGAGTGGGGCTGAATGAGCAGTTCTTC. This translates into CATSDPLAGVGLNEQFF.

J is TRBJ1-2 and V is TRBV5-1; D gene ambiguous. The V end was cut by 0 bases, the J end by 3 bases, with 6 bases between. The CDR3 is made up of 13 amino acids. Germline values: CDR1 SGHRS, CDR2 YFSETQ. As DNA, the CDR3 is TGCGCCAGCAGCTTGGGGGCAGACTATGGCTACACCTTC. It codes for CASSLGADYGYTF.

The chain has TRBV19 and TRBJ2-2; D perhaps matches TRBD2 (6 bases). Germline V gene lookup returns CDR1 LNHDA and CDR2 SQIVND (reference sequence). This CDR3 has 16 amino acids. Trimming pared 3 bases from V and 4 bases from J, leaving 15 bases between. The chain's CDR3 is CASSIRPLGGTGELFF. CDR3 nucleotides: TGTGCCAGTAGTATTAGACCCCTCGGGGGCACCGGGGAGCTGTTTTTT.

This clone was seen a single time. This chain joins TRBV6-5 and TRBJ2-3; 8 nucleotides match TRBD2. Germline values: CDR1 MNHEY, CDR2 SVGAGI. The trim removed 6 bases at V and 0 bases at J, leaving 5 bases unmatched. The CDR3 has 15 residues. The CDR3 DNA reads TGTGCCAGCAGCCGGCGGGGGGCCAGCACAGATACGCAGTATTTT. It translates to CASSRRGASTDTQYF.

V is TRBV7-2 and J is TRBJ2-3; TRBD2 is a possible D gene (6 bases). V gave up 5 bases and J gave up 2 bases, with 14 bases separating them. The CDR3 totals 15 residues. The germline V gene encodes CDR1 SGHTA and CDR2 FQGNSA. The CDR3 reads CASSSSRGFTDTQYF. CDR3 nucleotide sequence: TGTGCCAGCAGCAGTTCCCGGGGGTTCACAGATACGCAGTATTTT.

The chain links TRBV27 to TRBJ2-1; 8 bases line up with TRBD2. V shed 5 bases and J 1 base; nucleotides not matched to a gene: 4. The CDR3 totals 15 residues. The V gene's germline CDR1 is MNHEY and CDR2 SMNVEV (reference sequence). CDR3 sequence reads: CASSPSGWSYNEQFF. Written as DNA, the CDR3 is TGTGCCAGCAGTCCTAGCGGGTGGTCCTACAATGAGCAGTTCTTC.

The rearrangement joins TRBV7-2 to TRBJ2-5; D gene ambiguous. The CDR3 sequence is 14 residues long. Trimming took off 1 base at V and 1 base at J, with 7 bases between the two ends. Germline CDR1 is SGHTA and CDR2 is FQGNSA. Here the CDR3 reads CASSLEDSQETQYF. The CDR3 DNA follows: TGTGCCAGCAGCTTAGAAGACTCCCAAGAGACCCAGTACTTC.

The rearrangement uses TRBV27 and TRBJ1-2; 8 bases align to TRBD1. V lost 3 bases and J lost 4; bases outside the gene matches: 4. The CDR3 consists of 14 residues. The germline V gene encodes CDR1 MNHEY and CDR2 SMNVEV (reference sequence). The CDR3 here is CASSLGTGSYGYTF. The CDR3 DNA reads as TGTGCCAGCAGTTTGGGGACAGGAAGCTATGGCTACACCTTC.

This clone is a singleton in its sample. For the CDR3, the DNA is TGTGCCACCAACTGGGAGGGGAACACCGGGGAGCTGTTTTTT. It encodes CATNWEGNTGELFF. The chain couples TRBV24-1 to TRBJ2-2; 7 bases line up with TRBD2. Germline V gene lookup returns CDR1 KGHDR and CDR2 SFDVKD. This CDR3 comprises 14 residues. J gave up 1 base and V 8 bases, and 3 bases lay outside the gene matches.

As DNA, the CDR3 is TGTGCCAGCGGGTCCCTAGGGAGCTCCTACAATGAGCAGTTCTTC. Translating it yields CASGSLGSSYNEQFF. This chain joins TRBV9 and TRBJ2-1, with D perhaps TRBD2 (5 bases). The CDR3 is 15 amino acids. V lost 7 bases and J 0 bases, leaving 14 bases between the germline ends. CDR1 is SGDLS and CDR2 is YYNGEE in the germline V gene.

V usage is TRBV11-2 and J usage is TRBJ2-1; 8 nucleotides align to TRBD1. Germline V lookup: CDR1 SGHAT, CDR2 FQNNGV. This CDR3 has 15 amino acids. V was pared by 3 bases and J by 1 base, with 2 bases of the junction left unmatched. The CDR3 loop is CASSFGQGSYNEQFF. DNA for the CDR3: TGTGCCAGCAGCTTTGGACAGGGTTCCTACAATGAGCAGTTCTTC.

The chain joins TRBV4-3 to TRBJ2-7, with TRBD2 matching 15 bases. Per the germline V gene, CDR1 is LGHNA and CDR2 is YSLEER. The CDR3 is 17 amino acids. The junction had 7 bases not matched to a gene; V was cut back by 2 bases and J by 5 bases. The CDR3 sequence: CASSQLGLAGGPHEQYF. The CDR3 DNA sequence: TGCGCCAGCAGCCAATTAGGACTAGCGGGGGGGCCCCACGAGCAGTACTTC.

This chain uses TRBV6-2 or TRBV6-3 with TRBJ2-5, with D possibly matching TRBD2 (7 bases). The CDR3 runs 14 residues. Germline loops: CDR1 MNHEY, CDR2 SVGEGT. Trimming took off 5 bases at V and 5 bases at J, with 15 bases between the two ends. CDR3 sequence (DNA): TGTGCCAGCAGTGTGGCGGGGGCAGGGGAGACCCAGTACTTC. This gives the protein CASSVAGAGETQYF.

The chain links TRBV28 to TRBJ1-1; 11 bases are shared with TRBD1. The CDR3 runs 18 residues. With V trimmed by 2 bases and J by 3 bases, 11 bases remained unmatched. Per the germline V gene, CDR1 is MDHEN and CDR2 is SYDVKM. The CDR3 loop is CASSLHPGQGASDTEAFF. The CDR3 DNA is TGTGCCAGCAGTTTACATCCCGGACAGGGGGCGTCAGACACTGAAGCTTTCTTT.

The DNA of the CDR3 is TGTGCCTGGAGTGTACGCTCATGGAGGGGACGGAACACTGAAGCTTTCTTT. This encodes CAWSVRSWRGRNTEAFF. The chain carries TRBV30 and TRBJ1-1; a weak D match, TRBD1 (5 bases). Trimming removed 0 bases at V and 1 base at J, with 18 bases between. The CDR3 consists of 17 residues. Germline V gene lookup returns CDR1 GTSNPN and CDR2 SVGIG (reference sequence).

The gene calls are TRBV9 and TRBJ2-5; no definite D call. V lost 0 bases and J lost 4, with 7 bases in between. CDR3 length equals 13 residues. Germline CDR1 is SGDLS and CDR2 is YYNGEE. CDR3 region: CASSVDGGETQYF. The CDR3 DNA sequence: TGTGCCAGCAGCGTAGACGGCGGAGAGACCCAGTACTTC.

DNA for the CDR3: TGTGCCAGCAGTTTGGAGGGACTAAGTGGTAATTCACCCCTCCACTTT. It specifies CASSLEGLSGNSPLHF. The chain uses TRBV27 and TRBJ1-6; weak D call: TRBD1 (5 bases). This CDR3 contains 16 residues. CDR1 and CDR2 (germline): MNHEY, SMNVEV (reference sequence). V dropped 3 bases and J dropped 6 bases, with 15 bases sitting between them.

The sample holds one count of this clone. The genes are TRBV2 and TRBJ2-4; no clear D. V was clipped by 0 bases and J by 3 bases, with 6 bases between them. The CDR3 runs 14 residues. Per the germline V gene, CDR1 is SNHLY and CDR2 is FYNNEI. CDR3 in amino acids: CASSEATLKNIQYF. The CDR3 DNA is TGTGCCAGCAGTGAAGCTACTCTCAAAAACATTCAGTACTTC.

J is TRBJ1-2 and V is TRBV29-1; 8 bases are a match to TRBD1. The CDR3 is made up of 11 amino acids. Looked up from germline, CDR1 is SQVTM and CDR2 is ANQGSEA. V shed 6 bases and J 6 bases; nucleotides not matched to a gene: 3. The CDR3 bases are TGCAGCGTCGACAGGGGAGATGGCTACACCTTC. Translated: CSVDRGDGYTF. Full variable domain (remainder filled in from reference TRBV29-1 and TRBJ1-2): SAVISQKPSRDICQRGTSLTIQCQVDSQVTMMFWYRQQPGQSLTLIATANQGSEATYESGFVIDKFPISRPNLTFSTLTVSNMSPEDSSIYLCSVDRGDGYTFGSGTRLTVV.

The rearrangement links TRBV19 to TRBJ1-1; D remains unclear. Between the trimmed V and J ends, which lost 3 bases and 5 bases, there was a span of 7 bases. The CDR3 contains 12 residues. Looked up from germline, CDR1 is LNHDA and CDR2 is SQIVND (reference sequence). The DNA of the CDR3 is TGTGCCAGTAGTATCTCGGTTACTGAAGCTTTCTTT. Protein sequence: CASSISVTEAFF.

The chain has TRBV6-2 or TRBV6-3 and TRBJ1-6; 10 nucleotides align to TRBD1. CDR1 and CDR2 (germline): MNHEY, SVGEGT. CDR3 size: 14 residues. The ends lost 4 bases at V and 9 bases at J; junction bases unmatched: 3. The CDR3: CASSSGQGFSPLHF. CDR3 DNA sequence: TGTGCCAGCAGTTCGGGACAGGGGTTTTCACCCCTCCACTTT.

The chain couples TRBV27 to TRBJ2-7; TRBD2 aligns across 10 bases. The CDR3 covers 14 residues. CDR1 is MNHEY and CDR2 is SMNVEV in the germline V gene (reference sequence). The J segment lost 3 bases and the V segment lost 5 bases, leaving 4 bases of the junction unmatched. DNA for the CDR3: TGTGCCAGCAGTACACTAGCGGGATACTACGAGCAGTACTTC. Translating gives CASSTLAGYYEQYF.

In regard to this clone: Mismatch with germline at one junction end may stem from a read error. This chain joins TRBV6-2 or TRBV6-3 and TRBJ2-1, with 8 bases aligning to TRBD2. The CDR3 runs 16 residues. CDR1 MNHEY and CDR2 SVGEGT come from the germline V gene. Here the CDR3 DNA reads TGTGCCAGCAGCCCCGGAGTAGCGGGACCTTACAGTGAGCAGTTCTTC. Residues: CASSPGVAGPYSEQFF.

This chain joins TRBV28 and TRBJ1-6; D is perhaps TRBD1 (5 bases). Germline V gives CDR1 MDHEN, CDR2 SYDVKM. With 8 bases removed from V and 6 bases from J, the gap between germline ends came to 17 bases. The CDR3 has 15 amino acids. The DNA of the CDR3 is TGTGCCAGCGGAGTTGTCGGGAGGGGTAATTCACCCCTCCACTTT. Its translation: CASGVVGRGNSPLHF.